This T cell receptor (beta chain) stems from a study of T cell responses to AZD1222 COVID-19 vaccine. The CDR3 totals 11 residues. V lost 8 bases and J lost 1, with 5 bases in between. Germline assignment: CDR1 ENHRY and CDR2 SYGVKD. With regard to this clone: Its specificity is unknown. Other DNA sequences in this specimen translate into the identical CDR3.

Study results and caveats: The donor cohort was predominantly white British with a female majority, and clonal diversity may have been underestimated. The number of AZD1222 recipients seropositive at baseline was only five to seven. In all cases, repertoires were sampled only after the peak T cell response.

Generated by immunoSEQ multiplex PCR, the TCRdb table keeps only in-frame clones and is missing some. The repertoire includes roughly 100,000 clones, around 86% of them detected once, and over 3% sits in the top ten. The gene calls are TRBV10-3 and TRBJ1-1; D not resolved. The source is an adult who received the MenACWY meningococcal vaccine as a control. The sequences come from peripheral blood, collected 28 days after the second dose of the MenACWY control vaccine. CDR3 sequence (DNA): TGTGCCATCCGGGGGAACACTGAAGCTTTCTTT. This codes for CAIRGNTEAFF.